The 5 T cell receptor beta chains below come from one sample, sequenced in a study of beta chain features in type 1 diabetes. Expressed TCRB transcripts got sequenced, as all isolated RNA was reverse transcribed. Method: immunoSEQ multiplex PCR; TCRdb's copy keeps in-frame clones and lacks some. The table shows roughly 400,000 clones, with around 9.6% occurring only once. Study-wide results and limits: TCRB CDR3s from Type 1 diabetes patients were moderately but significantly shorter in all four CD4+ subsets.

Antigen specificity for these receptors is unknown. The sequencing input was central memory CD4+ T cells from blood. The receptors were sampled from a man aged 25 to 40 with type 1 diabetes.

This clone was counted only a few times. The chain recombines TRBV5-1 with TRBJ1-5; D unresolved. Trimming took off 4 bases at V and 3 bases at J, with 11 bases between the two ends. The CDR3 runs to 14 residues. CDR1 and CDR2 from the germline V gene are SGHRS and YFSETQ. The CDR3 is CASSPGMFNQPQHF. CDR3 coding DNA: TGCGCCAGCAGCCCCGGGATGTTCAATCAGCCCCAGCATTTT.

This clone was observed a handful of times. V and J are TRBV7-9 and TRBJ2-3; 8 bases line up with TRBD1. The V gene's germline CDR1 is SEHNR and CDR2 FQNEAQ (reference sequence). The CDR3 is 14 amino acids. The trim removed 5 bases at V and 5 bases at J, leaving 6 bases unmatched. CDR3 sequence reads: CASSPLQGVDTQYF. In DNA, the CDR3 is TGTGCCAGCAGCCCACTACAGGGGGTAGATACGCAGTATTTT.

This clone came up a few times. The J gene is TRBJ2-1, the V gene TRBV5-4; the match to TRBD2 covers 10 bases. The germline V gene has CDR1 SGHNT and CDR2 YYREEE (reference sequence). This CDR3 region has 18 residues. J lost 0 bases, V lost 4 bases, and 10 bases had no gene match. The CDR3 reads CASSKGTSALSSYNEQFF. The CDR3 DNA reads TGTGCCAGCAGCAAAGGGACTAGCGCACTAAGCTCCTACAATGAGCAGTTCTTC.

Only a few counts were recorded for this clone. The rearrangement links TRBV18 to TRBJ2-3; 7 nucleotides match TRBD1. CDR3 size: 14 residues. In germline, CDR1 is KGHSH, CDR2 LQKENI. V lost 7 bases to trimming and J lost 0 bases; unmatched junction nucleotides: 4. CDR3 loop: CASLTGSSTDTQYF. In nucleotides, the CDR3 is TGTGCCAGCTTGACAGGGTCTAGCACAGATACGCAGTATTTT.

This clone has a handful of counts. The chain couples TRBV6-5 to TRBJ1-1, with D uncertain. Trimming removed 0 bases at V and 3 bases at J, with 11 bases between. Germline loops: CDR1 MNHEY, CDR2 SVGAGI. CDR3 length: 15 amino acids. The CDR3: CASSYSFPPYTEAFF. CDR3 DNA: TGTGCCAGCAGTTACTCATTTCCACCGTACACTGAAGCTTTCTTT.